The 28 T cell receptor beta chains listed next were all sequenced from one sample in a study of Graves' ophthalmopathy and Graves' hyperthyroidism. For repertoire sequencing, the TCR beta CDR3 regions were amplified from RNA transcripts. First-round RT-PCR employed HTBI primers, with a second-round multiplex PCR after it. One entry per CDR3 protein results from TCRdb running MiXCR on the multiplex PCR reads. The sample lists hundreds of thousands of distinct CDR3 sequences, approximately 21% occurring once. Input material: peripheral blood. These receptors were collected from a woman in her late teens or twenties with stable Graves' hyperthyroidism. Some clones in this sample may be carry-over from other donors' samples.

This clonotype was counted ten times or more. The rearrangement joins TRBV6-2 or TRBV6-3 to TRBJ2-5; 7 bases fit TRBD1. From germline, CDR1 is MNHEY and CDR2 SVGEGT. Losses at the gene ends were 7 bases for V and 1 base for J; bases not matched to a gene: 9. CDR3 length: 15 residues. The CDR3 region is CASTLLGTAQETQYF. In DNA, the CDR3 is TGTGCCAGCACCTTACTCGGGACAGCCCAAGAGACCCAGTACTTC.

This clonotype was seen a handful of times. The gene calls are TRBV3-1 and TRBJ2-7, with TRBD2 matching 11 bases. CDR3 length equals 14 residues. Trimming at V came to 4 bases and at J to 3 bases, leaving 2 bases not matched to a gene. The germline CDR1 and CDR2 sequences are LGHDT and YNNKEL (reference sequence). The DNA of the CDR3 is TGTGCCAGCAGCCTTAGCGGGGGGGACTACGAGCAGTACTTC. Amino acids: CASSLSGGDYEQYF.

This clonotype was seen ten or more times. This chain connects TRBV9 to TRBJ2-7; TRBD1 matches 8 bases. The germline V gene has CDR1 SGDLS and CDR2 YYNGEE. Losses at the gene ends were 3 bases for V and 2 bases for J; bases not matched to a gene: 7. This CDR3 comprises 15 residues. Written as DNA, the CDR3 is TGTGCCAGCAGCGGAGACTTGGACAGGGCCTACGAGCAGTACTTC. Residues: CASSGDLDRAYEQYF.

This clonotype was counted ten times or more. The chain uses TRBV11-3 and TRBJ1-1; D is ambiguous. The CDR3 length is 13 residues. Germline V gene sequence: CDR1 SGHNT, CDR2 YENEEA. V was pared by 2 bases and J by 2 bases, with 6 bases between. CDR3 nucleotide sequence: TGTGCCAGCAGCTTACGAATCAACACTGAAGCTTTCTTT. Its protein is CASSLRINTEAFF. The complete variable domain, with remaining parts taken from reference TRBV11-3 and TRBJ1-1, reads EAGVVQSPRYKIIEKKQPVAFWCNPISGHNTLYWYLQNLGQGPELLIRYENEEAVDDSQLPKDRFSAERLKGVDSTLKIQPAELGDSAVYLCASSLRINTEAFFGQGTRLTVV.

This clonotype was seen ten or more times. The gene calls are TRBV7-9 and TRBJ1-5; D remains ambiguous. The length of the CDR3 is 14 residues. Trimming stripped 5 bases from V and 2 bases from J, with 10 bases between. CDR1 is SEHNR and CDR2 is FQNEAQ in the germline V gene (reference sequence). DNA of the CDR3: TGTGCCAGCAGCCCTCCCATCGGCAATCAGCCCCAGCATTTT. This encodes CASSPPIGNQPQHF. Combining the CDR3 with reference TRBV7-9 and TRBJ1-5 gives the whole variable domain DTGVSQNPRHKITKRGQNVTFRCDPISEHNRLYWYRQTLGQGPEFLTYFQNEAQLEKSRLLSDRFSAERPKGSFSTLEIQRTEQGDSAMYLCASSPPIGNQPQHFGDGTRLSIL.

This clonotype appeared many times. The chain is built from TRBV6-1 and TRBJ2-2, with 14 positions matching TRBD2. Trimming cost V 1 base and J 7 bases; bases outside gene matches: 2. CDR1 is MNHNS and CDR2 is SASEGT in the germline V gene. The CDR3 covers 16 residues. The CDR3 loop reads CASSEEGLAGDGELFF. CDR3 bases: TGTGCCAGCAGTGAAGAGGGACTAGCGGGGGACGGGGAGCTGTTTTTT.

The table lists this clonotype with many counts. The CDR3 DNA sequence: TGTGCCAGCAGTTTATTTCTAGGCACTGAAGCTTTCTTT. This codes for CASSLFLGTEAFF. The rearrangement uses TRBV12-3 or TRBV12-4 and TRBJ1-1; D gene ambiguous. This CDR3 region has 13 residues. The V end lost 2 bases, the J end lost 4 bases, and 8 bases lay between the germline ends.

This clonotype appeared a few times. The chain recombines TRBV11-2 with TRBJ2-1, with a tentative D call TRBD1 (6 bases). Trimming removed 1 base from V and 4 bases from J, with 8 bases in between. Per the germline V gene, CDR1 is SGHAT and CDR2 is FQNNGV. CDR3 size: 14 residues. In DNA form, the CDR3 reads TGTGCCAGCAGCTTAGTAGGACAGTACAATGAGCAGTTCTTC. Protein product: CASSLVGQYNEQFF.

This clonotype was counted ten times or more. The chain joins TRBV4-1 to TRBJ1-6; the D is unclear. Trimming took 1 base from V and 9 from J, leaving 10 bases between them. The CDR3 contains 14 residues. Per the germline V gene, CDR1 is MGHRA and CDR2 is YSYEKL. This CDR3 reads CASSQVKGISPLHF. CDR3 DNA sequence: TGCGCCAGCAGCCAAGTTAAGGGAATTTCACCCCTCCACTTT.

This clonotype was observed many times. V and J are TRBV6-2 or TRBV6-3 and TRBJ1-5; TRBD1 matches 7 bases. The CDR3 contains 18 residues. Trimming removed 0 bases from V and 4 bases from J; junction bases left unmatched: 12. From germline, CDR1 is MNHEY and CDR2 SVGEGT. The CDR3 is CASSYSSRTGSWNQPQHF. CDR3 bases: TGTGCCAGCAGTTACTCGAGCAGGACAGGTAGTTGGAATCAGCCCCAGCATTTT.

Regarding this clonotype: A much bigger clone sits one base away, suggesting this may be a read error. No conserved phenylalanine or tryptophan ends this CDR3, so it is likely a read error. This rearrangement joins TRBV12-3 or TRBV12-4 to TRBJ1-1; D may be TRBD1 (5 bases). The CDR3 covers 13 residues. V was shortened by 5 bases and J by 8 bases, with 15 bases between the two germline ends. This CDR3 is CASSPGGGSEAFL. DNA of the CDR3: TGTGCCAGCAGTCCCGGTGGGGGTTCGGAAGCTTTCTTG.

This clonotype showed up many times. The rearrangement uses TRBV28 and TRBJ2-7, with 11 bases lining up with TRBD2. The junction had 7 bases not matched to a gene; V was cut back by 6 bases and J by 6 bases. The CDR3 has 14 residues. The V gene's germline CDR1 is MDHEN and CDR2 SYDVKM. This CDR3 is CASRYSGRAGEQYF. CDR3 nucleotides: TGTGCCAGCAGATATAGCGGGAGGGCCGGCGAGCAGTACTTC.

A word on this clonotype: Mismatch with germline at one junction end may stem from a read error. The chain joins TRBV11-2 to TRBJ1-1; D might be TRBD1 (6 bases). CDR1 and CDR2 from the germline V gene are SGHAT and FQNNGV. CDR3 length: 17 amino acids. In DNA, the CDR3 is TGTGCCAGCAGCTTCCAGGGGTTGGGTTTTCTGAACTCTGAAGCTTTCTTT. Encoded protein: CASSFQGLGFLNSEAFF.

The sample holds many counts of this clonotype. The V gene is TRBV15, the J gene TRBJ2-5, with D possibly TRBD2 on 5 matching bases. Germline V gives CDR1 LNHNV, CDR2 YYDKDF (reference sequence). Between the trimmed V and J ends, which lost 7 bases and 2 bases, there was a span of 14 bases. The CDR3 extends over 14 amino acids. The CDR3 DNA sequence: TGTGCCACCACCGTGTCACGGACTCAAGAGACCCAGTACTTC. As protein: CATTVSRTQETQYF. Full variable domain (missing parts from reference TRBV15 and TRBJ2-5): DAMVIQNPRYQVTQFGKPVTLSCSQTLNHNVMYWYQQKSSQAPKLLFHYYDKDFNNEADTPDNFQSRRPNTSFCFLDIRSPGLGDTAMYLCATTVSRTQETQYFGPGTRLLVL.

The chain is built from TRBV20-1 and TRBJ2-7, with D perhaps TRBD1 or TRBD2 (5 bases each). Germline CDR1 reads DFQATT; CDR2 reads SNEGSKA (reference sequence). CDR3 length: 10 residues. With 5 bases removed from V and 6 bases from J, the gap between germline ends came to 8 bases. CDR3 loop: CSAARGEQYF. DNA of the CDR3: TGCAGTGCTGCGAGGGGCGAGCAGTACTTC.

This chain connects TRBV20-1 to TRBJ2-7; D may be TRBD1 or TRBD2 (6 bases each). The CDR3 covers 13 residues. Germline-derived CDR1 and CDR2 are DFQATT and SNEGSKA (reference sequence). Trimming left V 0 bases short and J 6 bases short, with 12 bases between. Written as DNA, the CDR3 is TGCAGTGCTAGAGATCGAGGGGGGAGCGAGCAGTACTTC. Its translation is CSARDRGGSEQYF.

This clonotype was detected only a few times. The rearrangement uses TRBV14 and TRBJ1-2; TRBD1 agrees at 7 bases. The CDR3 sequence is 15 residues long. Unmatched junction bases numbered 1, after V lost 0 bases and J lost 0 bases. CDR1 is SGHDN and CDR2 is FVKESK in the germline V gene. In nucleotides, the CDR3 is TGTGCCAGCAGCCAAGATAGGGGGCCTAACTATGGCTACACCTTC. Its translation: CASSQDRGPNYGYTF. Supplemented by reference TRBV14 and TRBJ1-2, the full variable domain reads EAGVTQFPSHSVIEKGQTVTLRCDPISGHDNLYWYRRVMGKEIKFLLHFVKESKQDESGMPNNRFLAERTGGTYSTLKVQPAELEDSGVYFCASSQDRGPNYGYTFGSGTRLTVV.

The chain has TRBV11-2 and TRBJ1-6; no reliable D call. Germline assignment: CDR1 SGHAT and CDR2 FQNNGV. Deletions cut 5 bases from V and 0 bases from J, with 11 bases between. The CDR3 length is 16 residues. Here the CDR3 DNA reads TGTGCCAGCAGCAAGGTGGCAGCCTCCTATAATTCACCCCTCCACTTT. It translates to CASSKVAASYNSPLHF.

A word on this clonotype: A read error may be the cause here, since a much bigger clone is one base away. The V and J genes are TRBV9 and TRBJ1-1; perhaps TRBD1 as D (6 bases). The CDR3 is made up of 14 amino acids. CDR1 is SGDLS, CDR2 YYNGEE, per germline. The CDR3 loop is CASSRRDKNTEASF. CDR3 nucleotides: TGTGCCAGCAGCAGGCGGGACAAGAACACTGAAGCTTCCTTT. Using reference TRBV9 and TRBJ1-1 for the parts outside the CDR3, the full variable domain is DSGVTQTPKHLITATGQRVTLRCSPRSGDLSVYWYQQSLDQGLQFLIQYYNGEERAKGNILERFSAQQFPDLHSELNLSSLELGDSALYFCASSRRDKNTEASFGQGTRLTVV.

This clonotype was detected many times. The J gene is TRBJ1-6, the V gene TRBV7-2; 7 nucleotides match TRBD1. The CDR3 is made up of 14 amino acids. V shed 5 bases and J 7 bases; nucleotides not matched to a gene: 5. CDR1 and CDR2 (germline): SGHTA, FQGNSA. CDR3 in DNA: TGTGCCAGCAGCCCCTCAGGGGGGAATTCACCCCTCCACTTT. Protein: CASSPSGGNSPLHF.

The rearrangement joins TRBV6-2 or TRBV6-3 to TRBJ2-2; TRBD2 aligns across 10 bases. With 5 bases clipped from V and 0 bases from J, the junction kept 9 bases outside the gene matches. Germline CDR1 reads MNHEY; CDR2 reads SVGEGT. This CDR3 contains 18 residues. The CDR3 loop reads CASSLHSTSGANTGELFF. The CDR3 bases are TGTGCCAGCAGTCTCCACTCTACTAGCGGGGCGAACACCGGGGAGCTGTTTTTT.

This clonotype was observed at least ten times. The chain joins TRBV6-2 or TRBV6-3 to TRBJ2-5; TRBD2 matches 9 bases. CDR1 and CDR2 from the germline V gene are MNHEY and SVGEGT. The CDR3 contains 15 residues. J was trimmed by 5 bases and V by 2 bases; bases with no gene match: 6. In DNA form, the CDR3 reads TGTGCCAGCAGTTACCCGCGGGGGGGCCGCGAGACCCAGTACTTC. Translated: CASSYPRGGRETQYF.

There are many counts of this clonotype. The rearrangement uses TRBV13 and TRBJ2-5, with D perhaps TRBD1 (5 bases). The germline CDR1 and CDR2 sequences are PRHDT and FYEKMQ (reference sequence). The V and J ends lost 5 bases and 5 bases respectively, with 15 bases between them. This CDR3 comprises 14 residues. CDR3 protein: CASSPGRSTETQYF. For the CDR3, the DNA is TGTGCCAGCAGCCCAGGGCGGAGTACGGAGACCCAGTACTTC.

This clonotype was observed at least ten times. V gene TRBV15 combines with J gene TRBJ2-7, with D perhaps assigned TRBD1 or TRBD2 (5 bases each). CDR3 length equals 17 residues. Trimming removed 0 bases from V and 3 bases from J, with 18 bases in between. Germline V gene lookup returns CDR1 LNHNV and CDR2 YYDKDF (reference sequence). The chain's CDR3 is CATSRDLRRGAGYEQYF. CDR3 sequence (DNA): TGTGCCACCAGCAGAGATTTAAGGAGAGGGGCGGGCTACGAGCAGTACTTC.

This clonotype was found many times. The chain carries TRBV30 and TRBJ2-5; 10 bases map to TRBD1. The germline CDR1 and CDR2 sequences are GTSNPN and SVGIG (reference sequence). The CDR3 has 16 residues. With V trimmed by 0 bases and J by 5 bases, 9 bases remained unmatched. CDR3 loop: CAWSVLRDRGFETQYF. DNA for the CDR3: TGTGCCTGGAGTGTACTCCGGGACAGGGGTTTCGAGACCCAGTACTTC.

Only a few counts were recorded for this clonotype. Its ends do not fully match the called genes, so a read error is possible. The chain uses TRBV15 and TRBJ2-2; 9 nucleotides agree with TRBD2. The CDR3 contains 18 residues. CDR1 and CDR2 (germline): LNHNV, YYDKDF (reference sequence). CDR3 loop: CATSRESSGGANTGELLF. The DNA for the CDR3 is TGTGCCACCAGCAGAGAGAGTAGCGGGGGCGCGAACACCGGGGAGCTGTTGTTT.

The table lists this clonotype with a few counts. V is TRBV28 and J is TRBJ2-7, with D perhaps TRBD1 (6 bases). The V gene lost 6 bases and the J gene lost 5 bases, with 14 bases spanning the gap. This CDR3 is built from 13 residues. In germline, CDR1 is MDHEN, CDR2 SYDVKM. This CDR3 is CASRTRGSNEQYF. The DNA for the CDR3 is TGTGCCAGCAGAACAAGGGGGAGCAACGAGCAGTACTTC.

This clonotype was counted many times. This chain links TRBV11-2 with TRBJ1-2; D gene ambiguous. Germline lookup yields CDR1 SGHAT and CDR2 FQNNGV. The V end was cut by 1 base, the J end by 6 bases, with 6 bases between. CDR3 length: 12 amino acids. This chain's CDR3 is CASSLGVDGYTF. CDR3 in DNA: TGTGCCAGCAGCTTAGGAGTGGATGGCTACACCTTC.